The present TCR beta chain was sequenced within a study of glioma-infiltrating T cells. Germline V gene lookup returns CDR1 LGHDT and CDR2 YNNKEL (reference sequence). This CDR3 region has 16 residues. The trim removed 4 bases at V and 0 bases at J, leaving 6 bases unmatched. The iRepertoire nested amplicon-rescue multiplex PCR amplified TCR alpha and beta CDR3s from RNA. One entry per CDR3 protein, called by TCRdb with MiXCR from the multiplex PCR reads. The data show some 110,000 distinct CDR3 sequences, 20% to 25% seen once. As concerns this clonotype: This CDR3 fails to terminate in the conserved phenylalanine or tryptophan, so it likely reflects a read error.

The J gene is TRBJ2-7, the V gene TRBV3-1, with TRBD2 identical over 10 bases. The source is a human donor with low-grade glioma or glioblastoma, undergoing nonglioma brain surgery, or in good health (not recorded which). The source material was glioma tissue, nonneoplastic brain tissue, or PBMCs (not recorded which). The CDR3 DNA sequence: TGTGCCAGCAGCCCCGGGACTAGCGAATTCTCCTACGAGCAGTACTTA. Its translation is CASSPGTSEFSYEQYL.